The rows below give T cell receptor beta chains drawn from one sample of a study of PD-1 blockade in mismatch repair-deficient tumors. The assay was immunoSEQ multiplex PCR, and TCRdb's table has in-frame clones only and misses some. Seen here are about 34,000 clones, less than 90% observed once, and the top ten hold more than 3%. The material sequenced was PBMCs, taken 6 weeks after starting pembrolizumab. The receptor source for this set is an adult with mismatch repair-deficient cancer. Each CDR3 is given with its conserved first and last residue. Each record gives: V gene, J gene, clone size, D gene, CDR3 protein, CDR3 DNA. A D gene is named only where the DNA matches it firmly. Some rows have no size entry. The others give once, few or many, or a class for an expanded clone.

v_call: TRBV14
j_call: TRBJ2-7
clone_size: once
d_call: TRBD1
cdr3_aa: CASSRRSGQGDYEQYF
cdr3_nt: TGTGCCAGCAGCCGGAGATCGGGGCAGGGGGACTACGAGCAGTACTTC

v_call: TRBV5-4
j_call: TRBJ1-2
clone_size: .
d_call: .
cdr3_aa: CASSTTGRGYTF
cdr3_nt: TGTGCCAGCAGCACTACAGGGAGAGGCTACACCTTC

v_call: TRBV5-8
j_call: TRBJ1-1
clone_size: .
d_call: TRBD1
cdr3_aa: CASSLEGGVTEAFF
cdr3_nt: TGTGCCAGCAGCTTGGAAGGGGGCGTCACTGAAGCTTTCTTT

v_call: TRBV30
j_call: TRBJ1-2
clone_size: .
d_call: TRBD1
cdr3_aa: CAWNPRDRFSYGYTF
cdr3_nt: TGTGCCTGGAATCCCAGGGACAGATTTTCATATGGCTACACCTTC

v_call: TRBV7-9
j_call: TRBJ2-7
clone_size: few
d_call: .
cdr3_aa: CASSLEGVRGIEQYF
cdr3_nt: TGTGCCAGCAGCTTAGAGGGCGTCCGGGGAATCGAGCAGTACTTC

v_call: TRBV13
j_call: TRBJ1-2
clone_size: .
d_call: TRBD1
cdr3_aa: CASSLKMHRDSYGYTF
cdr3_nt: TGTGCCAGCAGCTTAAAGATGCACCGGGACAGCTATGGCTACACCTTC

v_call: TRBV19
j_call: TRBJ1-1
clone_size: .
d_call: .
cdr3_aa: CASSIEGKGSYTEAFF
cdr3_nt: TGTGCCAGTAGTATAGAGGGGAAGGGGTCGTACACTGAAGCTTTCTTT

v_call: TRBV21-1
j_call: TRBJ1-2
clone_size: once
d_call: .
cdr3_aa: CASKRQGQGYTF
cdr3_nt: TGTGCCAGCAAAAGACAGGGGCAAGGCTACACCTTC

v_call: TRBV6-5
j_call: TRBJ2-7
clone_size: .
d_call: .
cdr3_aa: CASSRDIGSYEQYF
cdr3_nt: TGTGCCAGCAGTCGGGACATCGGTTCCTACGAGCAGTACTTC

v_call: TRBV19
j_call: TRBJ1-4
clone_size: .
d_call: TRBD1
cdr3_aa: CASSPGTANEKLFF
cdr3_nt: TGTGCCAGTAGTCCCGGGACAGCTAATGAAAAACTGTTTTTT

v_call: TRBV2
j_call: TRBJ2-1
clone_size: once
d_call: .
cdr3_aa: CASTENPSYNEQFF
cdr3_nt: TGTGCCAGCACGGAGAACCCCTCCTACAATGAGCAGTTCTTC